A selection of T cell receptor beta chains follows, all from one sample in a study of T cells in Graves' hyperthyroidism and ophthalmopathy. TCRdb redid the calling of the multiplex PCR reads with MiXCR, one entry per CDR3 protein. The sample records a few hundred thousand distinct CDR3 sequences, just over 45% being singletons. The sequenced material came from peripheral blood or thyroid tissue (not recorded which). Every receptor here comes from a young woman with Graves' hyperthyroidism. CDR3s include the opening cysteine and the closing phenylalanine or tryptophan.

j_call,v_call,cdr3_aa
TRBJ1-4,TRBV2,CASSDSGGEKLFF
TRBJ2-5,TRBV5-1,CASSLARTSGPVETQYF
TRBJ2-2,TRBV6-5,CASSYSPSGELFF
TRBJ1-3,TRBV29-1,CSVEEQKISGNTIYF
TRBJ1-1,TRBV7-9,CASSLGGPISGEAFF
TRBJ2-7,TRBV2,CASSYIAGEQYF
TRBJ2-7,TRBV9,CASSVAPSYEQYF
TRBJ1-1,TRBV7-2,CASSSDRGAEAFF
TRBJ1-3,TRBV6-1,CASSPQQGAFGNTIYF
TRBJ1-2,TRBV7-9,CASSLGPTGTNYGYTF
TRBJ1-4,TRBV25-1,CASSYSTPHPNEKLFF
TRBJ2-5,TRBV12-3/TRBV12-4,CASSSPGGGKGETQYF
TRBJ1-3,TRBV12-3/TRBV12-4,CASSFRGTSGNTIYF
TRBJ1-1,TRBV20-1,CSASPGTGIEAFF
TRBJ1-4,TRBV7-9,CASRDADREGEKLFF
TRBJ1-4,TRBV29-1,CSVGTGGNEKLFF
TRBJ2-5,TRBV6-5,CASSYSSRGTETQYF
TRBJ1-5,TRBV20-1,CSASDRGPSQPQHF
TRBJ1-2,TRBV29-1,CSVEDRGVRNYGYTF
TRBJ2-7,TRBV7-9,CACSTRAGIHEQYF
TRBJ2-7,TRBV29-1,CSVWTDSYEQYF
TRBJ2-7,TRBV7-6,CASSSGWTGEYF
TRBJ2-5,TRBV5-1,CASSPSGRDETQYF
TRBJ2-6,TRBV25-1,CASSSDGNSGANVLTF
TRBJ2-7,TRBV29-1,CSEEEGAKAYEQYF
TRBJ2-2,TRBV5-1,CASTEGQGGTGELFF
TRBJ2-5,TRBV2,CASIAAGTGVGTQYF
TRBJ2-2,TRBV20-1,CSASIGHLGGELFF
TRBJ1-1,TRBV7-3,CASSPTGGDEAFF
TRBJ2-7,TRBV7-2,CASSYRTGSLTYEQYF
TRBJ2-7,TRBV7-3,CASRDSVEQYF
TRBJ1-1,TRBV7-2,CASSLKGGDTEAFF
TRBJ2-5,TRBV24-1,CATSEWTSGSLETQYF
TRBJ2-5,TRBV20-1,CSARSTSGRSEETQYF
TRBJ2-5,TRBV10-3,CAISTYRGQGTQYF
TRBJ1-2,TRBV25-1,CASSHGGDGYTF
TRBJ2-7,TRBV7-8,CASSSRDVSRRRHYEQYF
TRBJ1-3,TRBV11-1,CASSTRGEAGNTIYF
TRBJ1-1,TRBV3-1,CASSQPDSSTEAFF
TRBJ2-1,TRBV7-9,CASGLAGGNNEQFF
TRBJ1-2,TRBV25-1,CASSYQDGDRESYGYTF